This T cell receptor (beta chain) was recovered during a study of T cells of healthy individuals. CDR3 length equals 13 residues. Germline CDR1 is MNHNS and CDR2 is SASEGT. Trimming removed 6 bases from V and 0 bases from J, with 9 bases in between. This clonotype occurred many times. A single record per CDR3 protein comes from TCRdb applying MiXCR to the 5' RACE reads. The sample holds around 90,000 distinct CDR3 sequences, around 5.1% seen once. The genes are TRBV6-1 and TRBJ2-7; weak D call: TRBD1 (5 bases). This clonotype was obtained from a female donor in good health. For the CDR3, the DNA is TGTGCCAGCAGGAGAGACAGCTCCTACGAGCAGTACTTC. This codes for CASRRDSSYEQYF.